This passage covers 22 T cell receptor beta chains from one sample sequenced in a study of patients and donors after allogeneic stem cell transplantation. Via MiXCR, TCRdb re-called the RT-PCR reads, giving one row per CDR3 protein. Among around 150,000 distinct CDR3 sequences listed, over 30% were seen once. Material for sequencing was blood, either unsorted or a sorted T cell fraction (not recorded which). Receptor source: a human donor who was either an allogeneic HSCT recipient or a stem cell or donor lymphocyte infusion donor (not recorded which). It is not recorded whose cells these are; they may come from a transplant donor.

This clonotype was picked up a small number of times. This sequence joins TRBV12-3 or TRBV12-4 and TRBJ2-5; possible D gene TRBD1, 5 bases. V was pared by 3 bases and J by 4 bases, with 9 bases between. This CDR3 comprises 13 residues. The CDR3 DNA reads as TGTGCCAGCAGTTTTCTCCAGGGAGAGACCCAGTACTTC. It specifies CASSFLQGETQYF.

The genes are TRBV12-3 or TRBV12-4 and TRBJ1-3; a weak D match, TRBD1 (5 bases). CDR3 length equals 14 residues. Trimming stripped 7 bases from V and 0 bases from J, with 10 bases between. CDR3 bases: TGTGCCAGCAACCGGGACCACTCTGGAAACACCATATATTTT. Translation: CASNRDHSGNTIYF.

V and J are TRBV28 and TRBJ1-2; a possible D gene is TRBD1 (5 bases). V was pared by 2 bases and J by 7 bases, with 8 bases between. CDR1 and CDR2 from the germline V gene are MDHEN and SYDVKM. The CDR3 loop spans 12 amino acids. CDR3 in amino acids: CASSLRGAGYTF. DNA for the CDR3: TGTGCCAGCAGTTTACGAGGGGCTGGCTACACCTTC.

This clonotype appeared many times. The chain uses TRBV29-1 and TRBJ1-1, with D uncertain. This CDR3 is 13 amino acids long. V lost 4 bases, J lost 1 base, and 10 bases lay in between. In germline, CDR1 is SQVTM, CDR2 ANQGSEA. The CDR3 is CSVVRGSNTEAFF. As DNA, the CDR3 is TGCAGCGTTGTGCGGGGATCGAACACTGAAGCTTTCTTT.

V gene TRBV25-1 combines with J gene TRBJ2-5; TRBD1 aligns across 9 bases. J lost 7 bases, V lost 5 bases, and 8 bases had no gene match. CDR1 and CDR2 from the germline V gene are MGHDK and SYGVNS. The CDR3 spans 14 residues. The CDR3 region is CASSLHRGLGTQYF. In DNA, the CDR3 is TGTGCCAGCAGTCTCCACAGGGGGCTAGGGACCCAGTACTTC.

The CDR3 sequence: CASSLSGGGNTIYF. The CDR3 nucleotides are TGTGCCAGCAGTTTATCCGGCGGGGGAAACACCATATATTTT. The chain joins TRBV28 to TRBJ1-3; no clear D. The germline gives CDR1 MDHEN, CDR2 SYDVKM. With 1 base removed from V and 4 bases from J, the gap between germline ends came to 8 bases. The CDR3 extends over 14 amino acids.

The chain joins TRBV7-2 to TRBJ1-1; no clear D. Per the germline V gene, CDR1 is SGHTA and CDR2 is FQGNSA. Between the trimmed V and J ends, which lost 4 bases and 1 base, there was a span of 13 bases. This CDR3 contains 15 residues. CDR3 coding DNA: TGTGCCAGCAGCTACCCGCTCTCGGGGAACACTGAAGCTTTCTTT. Its protein is CASSYPLSGNTEAFF.

This clonotype was seen a few times. This chain joins TRBV24-1 and TRBJ2-1; TRBD2 aligns across 12 bases. Germline CDR1 reads KGHDR; CDR2 reads SFDVKD. Losses at the gene ends were 4 bases for V and 0 bases for J; bases not matched to a gene: 6. The CDR3 totals 18 residues. The DNA for the CDR3 is TGTGCCACCAGTGACCGGACTAGCGGGGCCCGCTCCTACAATGAGCAGTTCTTC. As protein: CATSDRTSGARSYNEQFF.

The chain joins TRBV19 to TRBJ1-2; 8 nucleotides align to TRBD1. V shed 11 bases and J 4 bases; nucleotides not matched to a gene: 3. The CDR3 has 11 residues. Germline loops: CDR1 LNHDA, CDR2 SQIVND (reference sequence). In DNA, the CDR3 is TGTGCCGGTACAGGGGGCTATGGCTACACCTTC. Residues: CAGTGGYGYTF.

This chain links TRBV20-1 with TRBJ1-2; 7 bases match TRBD1. V shed 0 bases, J shed 8 bases, and the junction held 9 bases outside the gene matches. The germline V gene encodes CDR1 DFQATT and CDR2 SNEGSKA (reference sequence). The CDR3 is made up of 14 amino acids. For the CDR3, the DNA is TGCAGTGCTAGAGACCCAGGGGGGTTCTGGGGCTACACCTTC. It encodes CSARDPGGFWGYTF.

J is TRBJ1-3 and V is TRBV7-2, with TRBD1 matching over 7 bases. There are 15 residues in the CDR3. Germline-derived CDR1 and CDR2 are SGHTA and FQGNSA. J gave up 0 bases and V 7 bases, and 6 bases lay outside the gene matches. In DNA, the CDR3 is TGTGCCAGCAAACAGGGGCATCCCTCTGGAAACACCATATATTTT. This codes for CASKQGHPSGNTIYF.

There are a few counts of this clonotype. This chain uses TRBV4-2 with TRBJ1-5; 8 bases align to TRBD1. Unmatched junction bases numbered 2, after V lost 1 base and J lost 3 bases. Germline CDR1 reads LGHNA; CDR2 reads YNFKEQ. The CDR3 loop spans 15 amino acids. CDR3 protein: CASSQGQGSNQPQHF. CDR3 nucleotides: TGTGCCAGCAGCCAAGGACAGGGGTCCAATCAGCCCCAGCATTTT.

The V call is TRBV20-1, the J call TRBJ2-7; TRBD1 matches at 8 bases. CDR3 length equals 14 residues. The V gene end was trimmed by 6 bases and the J gene end by 3 bases; junction bases not matched to a gene: 10. Germline lookup yields CDR1 DFQATT and CDR2 SNEGSKA (reference sequence). CDR3 bases: TGCAGTGCCGTAGGACAGGGATTCGACTACGAGCAGTACGTC. Translated, it gives CSAVGQGFDYEQYV.

Only a few counts were recorded for this clonotype. The gene calls are TRBV28 and TRBJ2-3; D might be TRBD1 (6 bases). Trimming pared 10 bases from V and 3 bases from J, leaving 17 bases between. This CDR3 has 14 residues. CDR1 and CDR2 from the germline V gene are MDHEN and SYDVKM. CDR3 DNA: TGTGCCACCGGAGTCCCCGGGACAACAGATACGCAGTATTTT. Translating it yields CATGVPGTTDTQYF.

The chain joins TRBV7-9 to TRBJ1-5, with a possible D match to TRBD1 (5 bases). Trimming left V 0 bases short and J 7 bases short, with 7 bases between. This CDR3 comprises 13 residues. Per the germline V gene, CDR1 is SEHNR and CDR2 is FQNEAQ (reference sequence). The CDR3 is CASSLAGLQPQHF. The CDR3 coding sequence is TGTGCCAGCAGCTTAGCGGGGCTCCAGCCCCAGCATTTT.

This clonotype was observed a single time. The chain combines TRBV20-1 with TRBJ2-2; perhaps TRBD2 as D (6 bases). The germline CDR1 and CDR2 sequences are DFQATT and SNEGSKA (reference sequence). Between the trimmed V and J ends, which lost 0 bases and 2 bases, there was a span of 10 bases. The CDR3 runs to 15 residues. The chain's CDR3 is CSARDWDFNTGELFF. In DNA, the CDR3 is TGCAGTGCTAGAGATTGGGACTTTAACACCGGGGAGCTGTTTTTT.

This chain connects TRBV12-3 or TRBV12-4 to TRBJ2-2; D gene uncertain. CDR3 length: 12 amino acids. Trimming removed 5 bases at V and 4 bases at J, with 5 bases between. The CDR3 is CASSQGTGELFF. In DNA, the CDR3 is TGTGCCAGCAGTCAAGGCACCGGGGAGCTGTTTTTT.

This clonotype was counted a few times. CDR3 coding DNA: TGTGCCATCAAGAATAAAAGGGAAAACAATGAGCAGTTCTTC. Its translation: CAIKNKRENNEQFF. The rearrangement uses TRBV10-3 and TRBJ2-1; D ambiguous. Per germline, CDR1 ENHRY and CDR2 SYGVKD. CDR3 length equals 14 residues. Trimming left V 7 bases short and J 5 bases short, with 15 bases between.

This clonotype has a handful of counts. This sequence joins TRBV7-8 and TRBJ2-3; D remains ambiguous. The germline V and J ends were trimmed by 0 bases and 6 bases, with 10 bases remaining between them. This CDR3 region has 14 residues. CDR1 and CDR2 from the germline V gene are SGHVS and FQNEAQ. The CDR3 reads CASSLADLVDTQYF. The CDR3 nucleotides read TGTGCCAGCAGCTTAGCAGACCTGGTCGATACGCAGTATTTT. The whole variable domain, remainder taken from reference TRBV7-8 and TRBJ2-3, is GAGVSQSPRYKVAKRGQDVALRCDPISGHVSLFWYQQALGQGPEFLTYFQNEAQLDKSGLPSDRFFAERPEGSVSTLKIQRTQQEDSAVYLCASSLADLVDTQYFGPGTRLTVL.

V is TRBV28 and J is TRBJ1-1; D is unclear. Germline V CDR1 and CDR2: MDHEN, SYDVKM. The CDR3 extends over 15 amino acids. The V gene lost 1 base and the J gene lost 6 bases, with 15 bases spanning the gap. As DNA, the CDR3 is TGTGCCAGCAGTTTATTTTGGGAAGGTCCACCTGAAGCTTTCTTT. As protein: CASSLFWEGPPEAFF.

V gene TRBV12-3 or TRBV12-4 combines with J gene TRBJ2-7, with D perhaps TRBD2 (5 bases). The CDR3 contains 15 residues. Trimming left V 6 bases short and J 3 bases short, with 18 bases between. CDR3 region: CASRSSRGLGYEQYF. The DNA for the CDR3 is TGTGCCAGCAGGTCAAGTAGAGGGCTGGGCTACGAGCAGTACTTC.

This clonotype was picked up a small number of times. CDR3 coding DNA: TGTGCCAGCAGTTACGGCGGCACCGGGGAGCTGTTTTTT. It translates to CASSYGGTGELFF. This chain connects TRBV6-5 to TRBJ2-2; D remains ambiguous. Germline V gene data show CDR1 as MNHEY and CDR2 as SVGAGI. Trimming took 2 bases from V and 4 from J, leaving 5 bases between them. The CDR3 totals 13 residues.